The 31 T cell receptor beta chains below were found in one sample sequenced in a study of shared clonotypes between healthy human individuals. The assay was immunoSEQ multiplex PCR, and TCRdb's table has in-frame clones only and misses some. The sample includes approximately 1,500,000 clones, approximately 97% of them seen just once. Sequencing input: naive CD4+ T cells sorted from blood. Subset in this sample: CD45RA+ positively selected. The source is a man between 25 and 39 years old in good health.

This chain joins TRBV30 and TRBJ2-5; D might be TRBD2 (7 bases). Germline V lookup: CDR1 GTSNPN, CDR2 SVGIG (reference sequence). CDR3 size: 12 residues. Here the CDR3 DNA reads TGTGCTTCCTGGGGGGGCCGGGAGACCCAGTACTTC. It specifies CASWGGRETQYF.

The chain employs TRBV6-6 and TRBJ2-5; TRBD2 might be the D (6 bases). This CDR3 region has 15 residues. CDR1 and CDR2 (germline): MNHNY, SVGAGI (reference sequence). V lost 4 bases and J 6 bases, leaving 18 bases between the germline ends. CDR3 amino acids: CASSFSGQLTKTQYF. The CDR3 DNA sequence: TGTGCCAGCAGTTTTAGCGGCCAGCTCACGAAGACCCAGTACTTC.

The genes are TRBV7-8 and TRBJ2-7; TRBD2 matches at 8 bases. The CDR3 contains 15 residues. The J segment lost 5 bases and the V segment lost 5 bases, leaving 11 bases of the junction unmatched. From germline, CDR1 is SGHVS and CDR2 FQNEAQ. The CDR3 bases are TGTGCCAGCAGCCCCCGGACTAGCTGGTGGAACGAGCAGTACTTC. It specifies CASSPRTSWWNEQYF.

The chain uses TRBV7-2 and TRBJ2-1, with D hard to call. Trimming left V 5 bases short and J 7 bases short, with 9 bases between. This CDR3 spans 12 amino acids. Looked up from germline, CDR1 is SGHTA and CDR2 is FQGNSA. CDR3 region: CASSDQLNEQFF. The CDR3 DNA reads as TGTGCCAGCAGCGACCAGTTAAATGAGCAGTTCTTC.

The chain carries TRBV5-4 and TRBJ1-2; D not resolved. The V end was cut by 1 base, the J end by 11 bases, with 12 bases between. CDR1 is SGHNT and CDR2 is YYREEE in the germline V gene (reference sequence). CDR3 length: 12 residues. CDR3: CASSLRQGSYTF. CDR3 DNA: TGTGCCAGCAGCTTGCGTCAAGGGAGTTACACCTTC.

This chain's CDR3 is CASSLSKSRGGLGYTF. CDR3 DNA sequence: TGTGCCAGCAGTTTATCGAAATCCCGGGGGGGACTGGGCTACACCTTC. The chain has TRBV27 and TRBJ1-2, with D perhaps matching TRBD1 (5 bases). Trimming shortened V by 0 bases and J by 8 bases, and 19 bases separated the two germline ends. Germline values: CDR1 MNHEY, CDR2 SMNVEV (reference sequence). The CDR3 spans 16 residues.

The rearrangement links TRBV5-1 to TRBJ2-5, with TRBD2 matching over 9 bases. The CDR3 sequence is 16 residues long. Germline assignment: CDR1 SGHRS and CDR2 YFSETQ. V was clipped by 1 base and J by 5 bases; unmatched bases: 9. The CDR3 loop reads CASSLIVAGVRETQYF. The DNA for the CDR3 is TGCGCCAGCAGCTTGATCGTAGCGGGAGTACGGGAGACCCAGTACTTC.

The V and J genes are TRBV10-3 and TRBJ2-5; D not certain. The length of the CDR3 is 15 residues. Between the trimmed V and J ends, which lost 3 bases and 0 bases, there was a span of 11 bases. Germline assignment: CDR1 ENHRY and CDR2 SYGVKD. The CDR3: CAISDGQVNQETQYF. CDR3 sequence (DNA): TGTGCCATCAGTGACGGGCAGGTCAACCAAGAGACCCAGTACTTC.

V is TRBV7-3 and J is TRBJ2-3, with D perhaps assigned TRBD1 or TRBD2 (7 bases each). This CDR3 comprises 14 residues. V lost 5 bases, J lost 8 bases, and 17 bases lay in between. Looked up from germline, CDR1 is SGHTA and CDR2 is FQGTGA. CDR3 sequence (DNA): TGTGCCAGCAGCCCACGACAGGGAGGGGTTACGCAGTATTTT. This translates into CASSPRQGGVTQYF.

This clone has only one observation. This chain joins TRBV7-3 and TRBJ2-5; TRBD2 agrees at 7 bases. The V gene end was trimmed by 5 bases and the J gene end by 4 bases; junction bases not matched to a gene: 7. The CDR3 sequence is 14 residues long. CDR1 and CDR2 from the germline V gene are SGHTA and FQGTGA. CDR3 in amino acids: CASSPGGYRETQYF. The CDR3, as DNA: TGTGCCAGCAGCCCCGGGGGGTACAGAGAGACCCAGTACTTC.

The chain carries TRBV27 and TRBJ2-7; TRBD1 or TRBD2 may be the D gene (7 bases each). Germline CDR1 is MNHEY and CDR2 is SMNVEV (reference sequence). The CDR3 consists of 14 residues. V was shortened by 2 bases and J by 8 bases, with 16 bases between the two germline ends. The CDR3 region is CASSLSQGGVKQYF. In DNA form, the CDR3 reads TGTGCCAGCAGTTTAAGTCAGGGGGGGGTAAAGCAGTACTTC.

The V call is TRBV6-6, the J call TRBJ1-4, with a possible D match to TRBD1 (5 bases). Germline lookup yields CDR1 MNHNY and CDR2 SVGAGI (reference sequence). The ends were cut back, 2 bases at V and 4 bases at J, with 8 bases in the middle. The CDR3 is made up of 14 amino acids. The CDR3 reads CASSYAQGNEKLFF. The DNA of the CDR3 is TGTGCCAGCAGTTACGCTCAGGGTAATGAAAAACTGTTTTTT.

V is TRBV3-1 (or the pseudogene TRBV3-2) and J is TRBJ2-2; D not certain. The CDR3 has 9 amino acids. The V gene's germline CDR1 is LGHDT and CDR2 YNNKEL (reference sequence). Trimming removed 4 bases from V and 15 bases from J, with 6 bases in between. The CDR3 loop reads CASSPRVFF. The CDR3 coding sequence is TGTGCCAGCAGCCCACGTGTGTTTTTT.

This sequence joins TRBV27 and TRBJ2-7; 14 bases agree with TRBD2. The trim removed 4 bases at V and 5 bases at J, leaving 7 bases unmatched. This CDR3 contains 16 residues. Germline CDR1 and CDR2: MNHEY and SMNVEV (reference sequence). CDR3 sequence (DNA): TGTGCCAGCAGTTGGGGACTAGCGGGAGATAGGAACGAGCAGTACTTC. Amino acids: CASSWGLAGDRNEQYF.

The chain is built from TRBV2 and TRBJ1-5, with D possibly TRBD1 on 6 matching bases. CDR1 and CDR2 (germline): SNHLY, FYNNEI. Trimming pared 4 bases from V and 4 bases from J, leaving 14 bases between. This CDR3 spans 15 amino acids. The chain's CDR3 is CASSVLDSLNQPQHF. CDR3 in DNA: TGTGCCAGCAGTGTATTGGACAGTTTAAATCAGCCCCAGCATTTT.

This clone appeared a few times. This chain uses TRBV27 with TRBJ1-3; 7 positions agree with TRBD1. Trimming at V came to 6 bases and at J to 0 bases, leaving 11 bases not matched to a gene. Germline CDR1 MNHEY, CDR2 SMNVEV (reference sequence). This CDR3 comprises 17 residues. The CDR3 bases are TGTGCCAGCAGGCCACACCTGGGACAGCCCTCTGGAAACACCATATATTTT. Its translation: CASRPHLGQPSGNTIYF.

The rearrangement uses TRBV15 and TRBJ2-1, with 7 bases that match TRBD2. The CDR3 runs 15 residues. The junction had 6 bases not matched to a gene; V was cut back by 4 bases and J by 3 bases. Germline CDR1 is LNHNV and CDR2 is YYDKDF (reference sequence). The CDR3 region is CATSTSSGIYNEQFF. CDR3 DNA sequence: TGTGCCACCAGCACTTCCAGCGGGATCTACAATGAGCAGTTCTTC.

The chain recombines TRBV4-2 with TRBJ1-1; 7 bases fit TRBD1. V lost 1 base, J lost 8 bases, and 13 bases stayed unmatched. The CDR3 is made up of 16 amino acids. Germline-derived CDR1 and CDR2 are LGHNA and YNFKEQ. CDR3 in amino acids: CASSQVARGRLAEAFF. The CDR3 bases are TGTGCCAGCAGCCAAGTCGCAAGGGGGCGACTTGCAGAAGCTTTCTTT.

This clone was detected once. The CDR3 region is CASSPQGPSYEQYF. The DNA for the CDR3 is TGCGCCAGCAGTCCACAGGGGCCGTCCTACGAGCAGTACTTC. The chain joins TRBV5-1 to TRBJ2-7; 7 bases match TRBD1. The V gene's germline CDR1 is SGHRS and CDR2 YFSETQ. Trimming took 5 bases from V and 1 from J; bases not matched to a gene: 6. This CDR3 is 14 amino acids long.

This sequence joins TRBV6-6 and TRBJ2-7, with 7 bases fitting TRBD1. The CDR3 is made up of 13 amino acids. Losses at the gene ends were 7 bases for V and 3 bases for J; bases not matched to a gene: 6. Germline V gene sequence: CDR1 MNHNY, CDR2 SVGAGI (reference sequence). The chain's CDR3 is CASIAQGVYEQYF. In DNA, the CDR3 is TGTGCCAGCATCGCTCAGGGGGTCTACGAGCAGTACTTC.

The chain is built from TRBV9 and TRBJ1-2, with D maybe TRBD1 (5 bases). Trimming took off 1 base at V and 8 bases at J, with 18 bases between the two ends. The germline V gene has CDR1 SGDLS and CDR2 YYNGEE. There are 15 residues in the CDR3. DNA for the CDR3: TGTGCCAGCAGCGTAAGGTATGGGACGGGGGAAGGCTACACCTTC. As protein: CASSVRYGTGEGYTF.

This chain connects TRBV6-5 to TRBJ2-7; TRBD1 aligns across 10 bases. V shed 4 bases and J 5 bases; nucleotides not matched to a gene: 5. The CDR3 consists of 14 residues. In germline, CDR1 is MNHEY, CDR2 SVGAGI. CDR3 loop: CASSLTGGYNEQYF. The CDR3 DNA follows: TGTGCCAGCAGTTTGACAGGGGGCTATAACGAGCAGTACTTC.

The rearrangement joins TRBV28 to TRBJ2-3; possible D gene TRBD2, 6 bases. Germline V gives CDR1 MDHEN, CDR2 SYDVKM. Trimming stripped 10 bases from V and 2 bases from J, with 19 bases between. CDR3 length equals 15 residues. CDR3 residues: CATQPRLAPTDTQYF. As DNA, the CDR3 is TGTGCCACCCAGCCTAGGCTAGCGCCCACAGATACGCAGTATTTT.

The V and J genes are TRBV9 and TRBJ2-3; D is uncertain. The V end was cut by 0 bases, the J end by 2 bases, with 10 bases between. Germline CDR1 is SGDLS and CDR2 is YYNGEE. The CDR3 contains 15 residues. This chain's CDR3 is CASSVEWGSTDTQYF. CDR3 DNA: TGTGCCAGCAGCGTAGAATGGGGTTCCACAGATACGCAGTATTTT. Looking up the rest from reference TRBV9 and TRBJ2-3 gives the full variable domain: DSGVTQTPKHLITATGQRVTLRCSPRSGDLSVYWYQQSLDQGLQFLIQYYNGEERAKGNILERFSAQQFPDLHSELNLSSLELGDSALYFCASSVEWGSTDTQYFGPGTRLTVL.

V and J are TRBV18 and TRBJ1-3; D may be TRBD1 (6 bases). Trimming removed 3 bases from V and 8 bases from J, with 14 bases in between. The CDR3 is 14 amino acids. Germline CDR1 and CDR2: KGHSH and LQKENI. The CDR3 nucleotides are TGTGCCAGCTCACCGTCGGGCAGGGGCCACACCATATATTTT. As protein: CASSPSGRGHTIYF.

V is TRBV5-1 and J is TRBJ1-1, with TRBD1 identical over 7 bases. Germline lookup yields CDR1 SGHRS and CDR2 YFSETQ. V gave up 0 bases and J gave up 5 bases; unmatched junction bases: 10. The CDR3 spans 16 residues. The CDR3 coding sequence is TGCGCCAGCAGCTTGGCGATAGGGGGCGTTGGGACTGAAGCTTTCTTT. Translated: CASSLAIGGVGTEAFF.

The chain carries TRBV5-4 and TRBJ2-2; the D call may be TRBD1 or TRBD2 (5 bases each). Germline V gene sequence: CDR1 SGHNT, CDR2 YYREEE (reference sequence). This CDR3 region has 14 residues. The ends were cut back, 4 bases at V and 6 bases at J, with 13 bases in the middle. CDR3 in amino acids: CASSPVRDAGELFF. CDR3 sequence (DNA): TGTGCCAGCAGCCCAGTGAGGGACGCCGGGGAGCTGTTTTTT.

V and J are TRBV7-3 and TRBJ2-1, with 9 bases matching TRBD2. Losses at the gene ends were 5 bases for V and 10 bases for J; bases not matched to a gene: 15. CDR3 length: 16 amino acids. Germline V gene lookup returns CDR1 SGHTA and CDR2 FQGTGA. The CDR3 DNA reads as TGTGCCAGCAGCCCCCGGACGGGCGGGAGGGCGTACGAGCAGTTCTTC. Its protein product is CASSPRTGGRAYEQFF.

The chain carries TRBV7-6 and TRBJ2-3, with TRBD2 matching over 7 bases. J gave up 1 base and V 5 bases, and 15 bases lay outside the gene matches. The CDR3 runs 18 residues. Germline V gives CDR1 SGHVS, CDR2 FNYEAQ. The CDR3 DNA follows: TGTGCCAGCAGCCCCACTAGGACTAGGGCGGTCCGCACAGATACGCAGTATTTT. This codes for CASSPTRTRAVRTDTQYF.

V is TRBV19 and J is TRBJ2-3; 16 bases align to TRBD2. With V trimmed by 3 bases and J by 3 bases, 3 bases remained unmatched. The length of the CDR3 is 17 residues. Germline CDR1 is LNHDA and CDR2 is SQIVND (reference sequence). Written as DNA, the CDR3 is TGTGCCAGTAGTATGGGACTAGCGGGAGGGAGAACAGATACGCAGTATTTT. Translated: CASSMGLAGGRTDTQYF.

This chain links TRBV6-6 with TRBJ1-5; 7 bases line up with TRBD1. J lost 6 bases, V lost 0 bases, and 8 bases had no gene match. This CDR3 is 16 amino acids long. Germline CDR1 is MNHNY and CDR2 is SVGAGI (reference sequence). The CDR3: CASSYSSGGGGQPQHF. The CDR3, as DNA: TGTGCCAGCAGTTACTCGAGTGGAGGGGGCGGTCAGCCCCAGCATTTT.